A single sample is the source of the 24 T cell receptor beta chains below, sequenced in a study of T cell responses to AZD1222 COVID-19 vaccine. The table came from immunoSEQ multiplex PCR; TCRdb's copy has only in-frame clones and leaves some out. The table includes about 93,000 clones, about 90% detected once. The material sequenced was peripheral blood, taken on day 0 of MenACWY control vaccination. Receptors originate from an adult in good health.

V gene TRBV5-6 combines with J gene TRBJ2-3; 11 bases align to TRBD2. Trimming took 2 bases from V and 2 from J; bases not matched to a gene: 7. The V gene's germline CDR1 is SGHDT and CDR2 YYEEEE. This CDR3 has 17 amino acids. The CDR3 here is CASSFRVSGGATDTQYF. For the CDR3, the DNA is TGTGCCAGCAGCTTCCGAGTTAGCGGGGGGGCCACAGATACGCAGTATTTT. The full variable domain, with the rest looked up from reference TRBV5-6 and TRBJ2-3, is DAGVTQSPTHLIKTRGQQVTLRCSPKSGHDTVSWYQQALGQGPQFIFQYYEEEERQRGNFPDRFSGHQFPNYSSELNVNALLLGDSALYLCASSFRVSGGATDTQYFGPGTRLTVL.

The chain joins TRBV6-5 to TRBJ2-2; 9 bases line up with TRBD1. Germline values: CDR1 MNHEY, CDR2 SVGAGI. Unmatched junction bases numbered 5, after V lost 6 bases and J lost 3 bases. The CDR3 loop spans 15 amino acids. CDR3 nucleotide sequence: TGTGCCAGCAGCGCGACAGGGGGTCACACCGGGGAGCTGTTTTTT. The encoded protein is CASSATGGHTGELFF.

This rearrangement joins TRBV6-2 or TRBV6-3 to TRBJ2-2, with no clear D. Per germline, CDR1 MNHEY and CDR2 SVGEGT. Trimming shortened V by 2 bases and J by 4 bases, and 8 bases separated the two germline ends. The CDR3 is made up of 14 amino acids. The CDR3 sequence: CASSYLGSTGELFF. The CDR3 DNA reads as TGTGCCAGCAGTTACCTGGGGTCCACCGGGGAGCTGTTTTTT.

J is TRBJ1-1 and V is TRBV7-8; TRBD1 is a possible D gene (6 bases). Looked up from germline, CDR1 is SGHVS and CDR2 is FQNEAQ. The CDR3 totals 14 residues. Trimming removed 5 bases from V and 3 bases from J, with 13 bases in between. The CDR3 DNA is TGTGCCAGCAGCCCGCCCAACAGGGACACTGAAGCTTTCTTT. Its protein is CASSPPNRDTEAFF.

The gene calls are TRBV4-1 and TRBJ2-2; 7 bases match TRBD1. The CDR3 runs 15 residues. In germline, CDR1 is MGHRA, CDR2 YSYEKL. The junction had 4 bases not matched to a gene; V was cut back by 4 bases and J by 2 bases. CDR3 coding DNA: TGCGCCAGCAGCCCCGGGACAGCCAACACCGGGGAGCTGTTTTTT. Translation gives CASSPGTANTGELFF.

V usage is TRBV5-5 and J usage is TRBJ1-2, with no clear D. The CDR3 is made up of 15 amino acids. Germline V gene lookup returns CDR1 SGHKS and CDR2 YYEKEE (reference sequence). Deletions cut 4 bases from V and 4 bases from J, with 17 bases between. CDR3 DNA sequence: TGTGCCAGCAGCCAGGACGCGTTATGGGGCTATGGCTACACCTTC. Translated, it gives CASSQDALWGYGYTF.

This rearrangement joins TRBV28 to TRBJ2-7, with a tentative D call TRBD2 (6 bases). The CDR3 has 17 amino acids. Deletions cut 5 bases from V and 2 bases from J, with 22 bases between. Germline V gives CDR1 MDHEN, CDR2 SYDVKM. This chain's CDR3 is CASSTTGFGGRPYEQYF. CDR3 sequence (DNA): TGTGCCAGCAGTACGACCGGGTTTGGGGGGAGACCCTACGAGCAGTACTTC.

The chain recombines TRBV19 with TRBJ2-1, with D uncertain. The V gene's germline CDR1 is LNHDA and CDR2 SQIVND (reference sequence). Trimming pared 3 bases from V and 0 bases from J, leaving 12 bases between. The CDR3 is 16 residues long. The CDR3 DNA reads as TGTGCCAGTAGTATCTCCGCCAGCCCCTCCTACAATGAGCAGTTCTTC. Translating it yields CASSISASPSYNEQFF. The variable domain in full, with the rest retrieved from reference TRBV19 and TRBJ2-1, is DGGITQSPKYLFRKEGQNVTLSCEQNLNHDAMYWYRQDPGQGLRLIYYSQIVNDFQKGDIAEGYSVSREKKESFPLTVTSAQKNPTAFYLCASSISASPSYNEQFFGPGTRLTVL.

The chain couples TRBV13 to TRBJ1-1, with 8 positions matching TRBD1. Trimming at V came to 4 bases and at J to 5 bases, leaving 6 bases not matched to a gene. This CDR3 is built from 14 residues. The V gene's germline CDR1 is PRHDT and CDR2 FYEKMQ (reference sequence). The CDR3: CASSYFTGGTEAFF. The CDR3, as DNA: TGTGCCAGCAGCTATTTTACAGGGGGAACTGAAGCTTTCTTT.

This clone was seen once. This sequence joins TRBV3-1 (or the pseudogene TRBV3-2) and TRBJ2-7, with D possibly TRBD1 on 5 matching bases. V was pared by 1 base and J by 1 base, with 8 bases between. Germline CDR1 is LGHDT and CDR2 is YNNKEL (reference sequence). The CDR3 totals 14 residues. CDR3 residues: CASSQGQGSYEQYF. The CDR3 coding sequence is TGTGCCAGCAGCCAAGGGCAGGGATCCTACGAGCAGTACTTC.

V gene TRBV10-3 combines with J gene TRBJ1-2, with a weak D call TRBD1 (6 bases). The V end lost 0 bases, the J end lost 0 bases, and 11 bases lay between the germline ends. CDR1 is ENHRY and CDR2 is SYGVKD in the germline V gene. The CDR3 runs 16 residues. DNA for the CDR3: TGTGCCATCAGTGAGTCGATAGGGGGTGCTAACTATGGCTACACCTTC. Translated, it gives CAISESIGGANYGYTF.

This clone turned up a few times. The V gene is TRBV27, the J gene TRBJ2-2; 12 bases are a match to TRBD2. V gave up 3 bases and J gave up 1 base; unmatched junction bases: 9. This CDR3 has 19 residues. Germline-derived CDR1 and CDR2 are MNHEY and SMNVEV (reference sequence). CDR3: CASSFQVVTSGGNTGELFF. In DNA form, the CDR3 reads TGTGCCAGCAGTTTTCAGGTTGTGACTAGCGGGGGGAACACCGGGGAGCTGTTTTTT.

The CDR3 DNA is TGTGCCAGCAGCCCAACAGCAGGGGGCTACGAGCAGTACTTC. The encoded protein is CASSPTAGGYEQYF. The rearrangement joins TRBV7-6 to TRBJ2-7; 7 positions match TRBD1. CDR3 size: 14 residues. Germline V CDR1 and CDR2: SGHVS, FNYEAQ. Unmatched junction bases numbered 7, after V lost 5 bases and J lost 3 bases.

The chain combines TRBV5-3 with TRBJ2-1; TRBD2 might be the D (6 bases). TRBV5-3 carries the ORF label, with uncertain function. This CDR3 has 17 amino acids. V was clipped by 2 bases and J by 5 bases, with 20 bases between them. CDR3 DNA: TGTGCCAGAAGCTTAAGAACAACCGGGACTCTTAACAATGAGCAGTTCTTC. This gives the protein CARSLRTTGTLNNEQFF.

The rearrangement uses TRBV19 and TRBJ1-3; 7 bases line up with TRBD1. V lost 8 bases, J lost 5 bases, and 3 bases stayed unmatched. This CDR3 contains 12 residues. Germline values: CDR1 LNHDA, CDR2 SQIVND (reference sequence). The CDR3 sequence: CASSDRRNTIYF. The CDR3 bases are TGTGCCAGTTCGGACAGGAGAAACACCATATATTTT.

As concerns this clone: Other DNA sequences in the sample encode the same CDR3. The CDR3 reads CASSLVTGDYGYTF. Written as DNA, the CDR3 is TGTGCCAGCAGCTTAGTTACAGGGGACTATGGCTACACCTTC. The chain has TRBV7-2 and TRBJ1-2; 7 bases map to TRBD1. V shed 1 base, J shed 3 bases, and the junction held 2 bases outside the gene matches. CDR1 is SGHTA and CDR2 is FQGNSA in the germline V gene. The CDR3 loop spans 14 amino acids.

This chain joins TRBV18 and TRBJ1-5; no reliable D call. V was pared by 3 bases and J by 6 bases, with 6 bases between. This CDR3 region has 12 residues. Germline CDR1 is KGHSH and CDR2 is LQKENI. CDR3 sequence reads: CASSPVGQPQHF. For the CDR3, the DNA is TGTGCCAGCTCACCTGTGGGTCAGCCCCAGCATTTT.

This clone has a single count. The chain employs TRBV5-6 and TRBJ1-4; 7 nucleotides line up with TRBD1. Germline CDR1 is SGHDT and CDR2 is YYEEEE. Trimming took 3 bases from V and 4 from J; bases not matched to a gene: 9. There are 16 residues in the CDR3. The CDR3 nucleotides are TGTGCCAGCAGCTATAGACAGGGAGGGGGTAATGAAAAACTGTTTTTT. Residues: CASSYRQGGGNEKLFF.

Here the CDR3 reads CASSESTLANSTDTQYF. The DNA for the CDR3 is TGCGCCAGCAGTGAGTCGACACTAGCGAATAGCACAGATACGCAGTATTTT. This chain joins TRBV10-1 and TRBJ2-3; 7 bases agree with TRBD2. Germline V gives CDR1 WNHNN, CDR2 SYGVQD (reference sequence). The ends lost 0 bases at V and 0 bases at J; junction bases unmatched: 6. The CDR3 has 17 residues.

The chain joins TRBV4-1 to TRBJ2-2, with D maybe TRBD2 (6 bases). Between the trimmed V and J ends, which lost 0 bases and 6 bases, there was a span of 20 bases. The germline CDR1 and CDR2 sequences are MGHRA and YSYEKL. CDR3 length: 18 amino acids. The CDR3 region is CASSQEGPGTGGAGELFF. Written as DNA, the CDR3 is TGCGCCAGCAGCCAAGAAGGACCCGGGACTGGAGGGGCCGGGGAGCTGTTTTTT.

In its sample, this clone was seen once. The rearrangement uses TRBV7-8 and TRBJ1-5; D unresolved. With 4 bases removed from V and 2 bases from J, the gap between germline ends came to 12 bases. CDR3 length: 15 residues. Germline V gene data show CDR1 as SGHVS and CDR2 as FQNEAQ. CDR3 amino acids: CASSSSWTGNQPQHF. Written as DNA, the CDR3 is TGTGCCAGCAGCTCAAGTTGGACGGGCAATCAGCCCCAGCATTTT.

The genes are TRBV7-3 and TRBJ2-7; the D gene is possibly TRBD1 (7 bases). The CDR3 consists of 14 residues. The germline V gene has CDR1 SGHTA and CDR2 FQGTGA. Trimming pared 6 bases from V and 4 bases from J, leaving 16 bases between. CDR3 sequence reads: CASSTGGGKYEQYF. Written as DNA, the CDR3 is TGTGCCAGCAGTACCGGAGGGGGCAAATACGAGCAGTACTTC.

The chain uses TRBV11-1 and TRBJ2-1; possible D gene TRBD2, 5 bases. CDR3 size: 14 residues. Trimming shortened V by 1 base and J by 6 bases, and 10 bases separated the two germline ends. Germline V gene sequence: CDR1 SGHAT, CDR2 FQDESV (reference sequence). The CDR3 loop reads CASSLGRGANEQFF. The CDR3 DNA reads TGTGCCAGCAGCTTAGGTCGGGGAGCCAATGAGCAGTTCTTC.

The genes are TRBV6-5 and TRBJ2-5, with D uncertain. The CDR3 has 12 amino acids. Germline CDR1 MNHEY, CDR2 SVGAGI. Trimming left V 6 bases short and J 5 bases short, with 10 bases between. The DNA for the CDR3 is TGTGCCAGCAGCAGTAGATTGGAGACCCAGTACTTC. This codes for CASSSRLETQYF.